These 22 T cell receptor beta chains share one sample of origin, sequenced in a study of Graves' ophthalmopathy and Graves' hyperthyroidism. RNA transcripts were the source from which TCR beta CDR3 regions were amplified. The first-round RT-PCR employed HTBI primers together with the Qiagen OneStep RT-PCR kit. A multiplex PCR was then performed as the second round. Via MiXCR, TCRdb re-called the multiplex PCR reads, giving one row per CDR3 protein. The table includes some 350,000 distinct CDR3 sequences, about 18% detected once. Sequencing was carried out using peripheral blood. These receptors were taken from an adult woman with stable Graves' hyperthyroidism.

This clonotype has ten or more counts. The chain carries TRBV12-3 or TRBV12-4 and TRBJ2-5; 12 bases fit TRBD2. The CDR3 has 18 amino acids. V was clipped by 4 bases and J by 5 bases; unmatched bases: 14. CDR3 DNA sequence: TGTGCCAGCAGTTCCTACCCTTGGACTAGCGGGATTCTGGAGACCCAGTACTTC. The encoded protein is CASSSYPWTSGILETQYF.

This clonotype was observed many times. The CDR3 spells CAVRPRAGEDEAFF. CDR3 in DNA: TGTGCCGTTCGGCCCCGGGCAGGGGAGGATGAAGCTTTCTTT. The chain carries TRBV10-3 and TRBJ1-1, with D possibly being TRBD1 (6 bases). The V end was cut by 11 bases, the J end by 7 bases, with 23 bases between. Germline V gene data show CDR1 as ENHRY and CDR2 as SYGVKD. The CDR3 runs to 14 residues.

This clonotype was seen ten or more times. The chain combines TRBV2 with TRBJ2-7; weak D call: TRBD1 (6 bases). CDR1 and CDR2 from the germline V gene are SNHLY and FYNNEI. CDR3 length equals 13 residues. Trimming took off 6 bases at V and 3 bases at J, with 12 bases between the two ends. Here the CDR3 reads CASRYTGSYEQYF. The DNA of the CDR3 is TGTGCCAGCAGGTATACAGGGAGCTACGAGCAGTACTTC.

This clonotype was seen repeatedly, ten times or more. The chain recombines TRBV19 with TRBJ1-2; D is perhaps TRBD1 (5 bases). CDR1 and CDR2 (germline): LNHDA, SQIVND (reference sequence). The CDR3 totals 16 residues. The CDR3 nucleotides are TGTGCTACCAGAGCGCGGATCCAAGGACAATATTATGGCTACACCTTC. Its translation: CATRARIQGQYYGYTF.

In its sample, this clonotype was seen many times. The chain is built from TRBV28 and TRBJ1-5, with D possibly TRBD1 on 6 matching bases. The CDR3 is made up of 15 amino acids. Looked up from germline, CDR1 is MDHEN and CDR2 is SYDVKM. V shed 7 bases and J shed 5 bases, with 18 bases lying between them. CDR3 amino acids: CASTTWTVLDQPQHF. For the CDR3, the DNA is TGTGCCAGCACCACCTGGACAGTTCTCGATCAGCCCCAGCATTTT. Supplemented by reference TRBV28 and TRBJ1-5, the full variable domain reads DVKVTQSSRYLVKRTGEKVFLECVQDMDHENMFWYRQDPGLGLRLIYFSYDVKMKEKGDIPEGYSVSREKKERFSLILESASTNQTSMYLCASTTWTVLDQPQHFGDGTRLSIL.

This clonotype was seen a few times. The chain is built from TRBV2 and TRBJ2-7, with D maybe TRBD2 (5 bases). This CDR3 spans 12 amino acids. Trimming removed 7 bases at V and 5 bases at J, with 12 bases between. Looked up from germline, CDR1 is SNHLY and CDR2 is FYNNEI. In DNA, the CDR3 is TGTGCCAGCACTTCCGAGGGTAACGAGCAGTACTTC. As protein: CASTSEGNEQYF.

This clonotype was detected many times. V gene TRBV6-5 combines with J gene TRBJ1-6; 8 bases line up with TRBD1. Unmatched junction bases numbered 6, after V lost 6 bases and J lost 8 bases. This CDR3 is 14 amino acids long. Germline V gene data show CDR1 as MNHEY and CDR2 as SVGAGI. Here the CDR3 reads CASSPGGWDSPLHF. The CDR3 DNA sequence: TGTGCCAGCAGCCCAGGGGGCTGGGATTCACCCCTCCACTTT.

The rearrangement uses TRBV28 and TRBJ2-7, with 7 bases matching TRBD1. V dropped 3 bases and J dropped 0; count of bases not matched to a gene: 5. Germline V gene lookup returns CDR1 MDHEN and CDR2 SYDVKM. This CDR3 has 15 amino acids. CDR3 region: CASSFRDRISYEQYF. In nucleotides, the CDR3 is TGTGCCAGCAGTTTTAGGGACAGAATCTCCTACGAGCAGTACTTC.

This clonotype was found many times. The chain joins TRBV10-1 to TRBJ2-7; 7 bases match TRBD1. Germline V lookup: CDR1 WNHNN, CDR2 SYGVQD (reference sequence). Trimming cost V 6 bases and J 5 bases; bases outside gene matches: 7. The CDR3 has 13 amino acids. The CDR3 DNA reads TGCGCCAGCAGCTTCGACAGGGCGAACGAGCAGTACTTC. Its protein product is CASSFDRANEQYF.

This clonotype was seen ten or more times. The chain combines TRBV12-3 or TRBV12-4 with TRBJ2-7, with 14 bases identical to TRBD2. Trimming removed 5 bases from V and 5 bases from J; junction bases left unmatched: 14. The CDR3 runs 18 residues. The CDR3 loop reads CASSHAGLAGEVVHEQYF. DNA for the CDR3: TGTGCCAGCAGTCACGCGGGACTAGCGGGAGAAGTGGTGCACGAGCAGTACTTC.

In its sample, this clonotype was seen many times. This chain uses TRBV5-1 with TRBJ2-2, with D possibly matching TRBD1 (5 bases). Germline lookup yields CDR1 SGHRS and CDR2 YFSETQ. CDR3 length: 15 residues. V lost 4 bases and J 1 base, leaving 11 bases between the germline ends. CDR3 sequence: CASSEGAGNTGELFF. DNA of the CDR3: TGCGCCAGCAGCGAAGGGGCAGGGAACACCGGGGAGCTGTTTTTT. The variable domain in full, with the rest retrieved from reference TRBV5-1 and TRBJ2-2, is KAGVTQTPRYLIKTRGQQVTLSCSPISGHRSVSWYQQTPGQGLQFLFEYFSETQRNKGNFPGRFSGRQFSNSRSEMNVSTLELGDSALYLCASSEGAGNTGELFFGEGSRLTVL.

The gene calls are TRBV27 and TRBJ2-3, with D uncertain. From germline, CDR1 is MNHEY and CDR2 SMNVEV (reference sequence). CDR3 length: 15 amino acids. V was pared by 7 bases and J by 0 bases, with 14 bases between. The CDR3 DNA is TGTGCCAGCATCCCCTCCTTTGGTAGCACAGATACGCAGTATTTT. It encodes CASIPSFGSTDTQYF.

This clonotype was observed at least ten times. The V gene is TRBV6-2 or TRBV6-3, the J gene TRBJ2-7, with D unresolved. V lost 2 bases and J 2 bases, leaving 7 bases between the germline ends. The V gene's germline CDR1 is MNHEY and CDR2 SVGEGT. This CDR3 spans 13 amino acids. CDR3 DNA: TGTGCCAGCAGTTACACACTCCCCTACGAGCAGTACTTC. Translating gives CASSYTLPYEQYF.

This clonotype was seen many times. This chain links TRBV28 with TRBJ2-2; unclear D gene. Germline V lookup: CDR1 MDHEN, CDR2 SYDVKM. The CDR3 is made up of 15 amino acids. V shed 5 bases and J shed 4 bases, with 14 bases lying between them. The CDR3 DNA follows: TGTGCCAGCAGTCCCAAGGGCCGTGGCACCGGGGAGCTGTTTTTT. It encodes CASSPKGRGTGELFF.

This clonotype was seen more than once but under ten times. CDR3 nucleotides: TGTGCCAGCAGCCGGGGTTCTTACACTGAAGCTTTCTTT. Residues: CASSRGSYTEAFF. V gene TRBV5-6 combines with J gene TRBJ1-1; unclear D gene. The CDR3 has 13 residues. V was cut by 4 bases and J by 3 bases, with 10 bases left in between. Looked up from germline, CDR1 is SGHDT and CDR2 is YYEEEE.

This clonotype was recorded at least ten times. The rearrangement links TRBV11-2 to TRBJ1-2, with 7 bases fitting TRBD1. Germline CDR1 and CDR2: SGHAT and FQNNGV. J gave up 7 bases and V 1 base, and 3 bases lay outside the gene matches. CDR3 size: 13 residues. Written as DNA, the CDR3 is TGTGCCAGCAGCTTAGGCCACAGGGGTGGCTACACCTTC. This encodes CASSLGHRGGYTF.

In this sample, this clonotype turned up many times. The V gene is TRBV6-5, the J gene TRBJ1-1; possibly TRBD1 for D (5 bases). This CDR3 contains 12 residues. V gave up 8 bases and J gave up 6 bases, with 13 bases separating them. Germline values: CDR1 MNHEY, CDR2 SVGAGI. The CDR3: CASSRGPPEAFF. CDR3 in DNA: TGTGCCAGCTCTAGGGGTCCCCCTGAAGCTTTCTTT.

This clonotype was recorded many times. The J gene is TRBJ2-4, the V gene TRBV27; 7 bases match TRBD1. The CDR3 has 13 residues. Per germline, CDR1 MNHEY and CDR2 SMNVEV (reference sequence). Unmatched junction bases numbered 3, after V lost 5 bases and J lost 5 bases. The CDR3 region is CASSPGTENIQYF. CDR3 DNA: TGTGCCAGCAGTCCAGGGACAGAAAACATTCAGTACTTC.

This clonotype was counted many times. This chain links TRBV6-5 with TRBJ2-5, with D perhaps matching TRBD1 (6 bases). The length of the CDR3 is 14 residues. V was clipped by 6 bases and J by 7 bases, with 18 bases between them. CDR1 and CDR2 from the germline V gene are MNHEY and SVGAGI. CDR3 sequence reads: CASSQGSQGWTQYF. DNA for the CDR3: TGTGCCAGCAGCCAGGGTTCACAGGGATGGACCCAGTACTTC.

This chain links TRBV6-1 with TRBJ1-5, with D maybe TRBD1 (5 bases). The CDR3 consists of 15 residues. Trimming removed 4 bases at V and 6 bases at J, with 16 bases between. The germline gives CDR1 MNHNS, CDR2 SASEGT. This CDR3 reads CASSGSRVTVQPQHF. The CDR3 coding sequence is TGTGCCAGCAGTGGCAGCAGGGTGACGGTTCAGCCCCAGCATTTT.

This clonotype was counted many times. The V and J genes are TRBV19 and TRBJ2-5; no clear D gene. CDR1 and CDR2 (germline): LNHDA, SQIVND (reference sequence). The CDR3 has 16 amino acids. V dropped 7 bases and J dropped 3 bases, with 21 bases sitting between them. CDR3 in DNA: TGTGCCAGTAATAAGCAAGCAAAGAAAGCAAAAGAGACCCAGTACTTC. This encodes CASNKQAKKAKETQYF.

This clonotype was seen repeatedly, ten times or more. The chain links TRBV6-5 to TRBJ1-1, with D maybe TRBD1 (6 bases). Trimming took off 4 bases at V and 6 bases at J, with 12 bases between the two ends. Germline loops: CDR1 MNHEY, CDR2 SVGAGI. This CDR3 is built from 13 residues. CDR3 coding DNA: TGTGCCAGCAGTTCGGCAGGGGCCCCTGAAGCTTTCTTT. Translated: CASSSAGAPEAFF.